Listed here is a single T cell receptor (beta chain). This clonotype has only a few counts. Its antigen is unknown. No much larger clone exists at a distance of one base, and base qualities are not known. CDR1 and CDR2, looked up from the germline V gene, are MDHEN and SYDVKM. Germline trimming: 5 bases from V, 11 bases from J; junction bases outside gene matches: 10. Measured from the cysteine to the phenylalanine, the CDR3 is 13 residues long. Only the CDR3 portion is preserved as DNA: 39 bases, with reading frame beginning at the first base. This entry comes from a study of identical twins (dated by TCRdb to the mid-2010s). General notes on the study: The study deep-sequenced TCR alpha and beta repertoires from monozygotic twins, unrelated adults of various ages and cord blood to test whether fetal clonotypes persist. To rule out contamination, replicate twin experiments were performed at different times with different library preparation protocols. Findings and caveats that apply to the study as a whole: Fewer insertions were carried by abundant cord blood beta clonotypes; a weaker similar trend was observed in young adult naive repertoires, while no such trend was observed in memory repertoires. In monozygotic twins, out-of-frame TCR alpha sharing was systematically underestimated by recombination models, although the models agreed with sharing between unrelated individuals. Excess twin sharing in beta out-of-frame sequences was weaker because fewer shared sequences lowered the signal-to-noise ratio. Conclusions relied on cross-sectional statistical analysis, since the same donors could not be followed over many years. Compared with coincidental sharing between unrelated individuals, out-of-frame TCR alpha sequences shared between twins had an excess of sequences with low generation probability. Zero-insertion analyses could be partly confounded by invariant T cells such as MAIT and iNKT, although diverse VJ usage argued against such confounding for most clonotypes.

The protocol used for the library was 5' RACE. TCRdb names Illumina HiSeq 2000 as the instrument used. A universal primer binding site was introduced by template switching, and a unique molecular identifier was present in the final cDNA, enabling accurate counting of TCR cDNA molecules. First-strand cDNA for TCR alpha and beta chains was synthesized from specific primers in the conserved constant-segment region. To control for contamination, every cDNA library carried two barcodes: a SMART-Mk sample barcode plus Illumina barcodes. TruSeq adapter sequences along with Illumina sample barcodes were introduced in two successive PCR steps. The TCR alpha and beta cDNA libraries were sequenced on the Illumina HiSeq platform using custom primers. The source study handled its data this way. Raw reads were processed with MiGEC to extract unique molecular identifiers, and MiXCR was used to determine CDR3 positions. For each individual, recombination models were inferred using an EM algorithm with the repgenHMM and IGoR tools. The tcR package in R was used for shared clonotype analysis, with sharing normalized by the product of cloneset sizes. To study raw recombination free of thymic and clonal selection effects, out-of-frame nonproductive sequences were analyzed. TCRdb cleaned the public reads at Q25 with fastp, built clones with MiXCR and kept in-frame beta chains. Merged by CDR3 protein, the rows form single entries marked with the most common genes and DNA. These V and J calls originate from TCRdb's pipeline instead of the authors' own analysis. This sample comprises around 530,000 distinct CDR3 sequences, over 12% of them detected only once. The ten largest clones represent 0.35% to 0.45% of the sample.

Every donor in the study was a healthy Caucasian. The twin cohort comprised three pairs of female monozygotic twins, all aged roughly 18 to 30 years. Positive isolation kits from Invitrogen were used to isolate the CD4+ and CD8+ T cell populations. The same specimen was also included in a second study, on yellow fever vaccine responses in identical twins. Per that second paper: According to the authors, the vaccine-induced T cell response in identical twins seemed to be partly convergent and partly specific to each individual. In the study, vaccine-responding T cell clones were precisely tracked in identical twins.

The receptor was derived from a woman between 18 and 30 years old in good health. What was sequenced was CD4+ T cells sorted from blood. The rearranged segments are TRBV28 and TRBJ2-7; TRBD2 lines up with 9 middle nucleotides. The CDR3 has the sequence CASSLSHGGGEYF. The sequence in DNA is TGTGCCAGCAGTCTCTCCCATGGCGGGGGGGAGTACTTC.